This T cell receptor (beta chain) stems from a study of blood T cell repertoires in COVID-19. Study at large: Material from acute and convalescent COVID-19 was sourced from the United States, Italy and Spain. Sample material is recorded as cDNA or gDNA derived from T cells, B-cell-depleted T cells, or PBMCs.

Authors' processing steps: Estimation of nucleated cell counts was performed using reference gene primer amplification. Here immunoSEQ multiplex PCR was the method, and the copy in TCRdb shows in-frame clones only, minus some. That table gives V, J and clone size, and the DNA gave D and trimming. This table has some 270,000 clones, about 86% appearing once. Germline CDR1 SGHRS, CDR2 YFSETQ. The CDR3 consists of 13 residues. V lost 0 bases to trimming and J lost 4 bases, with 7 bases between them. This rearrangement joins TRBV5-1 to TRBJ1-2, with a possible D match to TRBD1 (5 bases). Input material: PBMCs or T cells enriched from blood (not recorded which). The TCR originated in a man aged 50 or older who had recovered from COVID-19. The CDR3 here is CASSLDTGYGYTF. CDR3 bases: TGCGCCAGCAGCTTGGATACAGGCTATGGCTACACCTTC.